The T cell receptor beta chain under discussion was sequenced for a study of blood T cell repertoires in COVID-19. The CDR3 has 15 residues. Germline V gene sequence: CDR1 SGHNT, CDR2 YYREEE (reference sequence). With V trimmed by 3 bases and J by 6 bases, 10 bases remained unmatched. Generated by immunoSEQ multiplex PCR, the TCRdb table keeps only in-frame clones and is missing some. The sample shows over 85,000 clones, 86% of them seen only once. V and J are TRBV5-4 and TRBJ1-2; the match to TRBD1 covers 8 bases. Material: peripheral blood. This receptor was obtained from a man aged 55-75 years with acute or convalescent COVID-19. The CDR3 coding sequence is TGTGCCAGCAGCTCCCGACAGGGGAGATTTGATGGCTACACCTTC. It encodes CASSSRQGRFDGYTF.